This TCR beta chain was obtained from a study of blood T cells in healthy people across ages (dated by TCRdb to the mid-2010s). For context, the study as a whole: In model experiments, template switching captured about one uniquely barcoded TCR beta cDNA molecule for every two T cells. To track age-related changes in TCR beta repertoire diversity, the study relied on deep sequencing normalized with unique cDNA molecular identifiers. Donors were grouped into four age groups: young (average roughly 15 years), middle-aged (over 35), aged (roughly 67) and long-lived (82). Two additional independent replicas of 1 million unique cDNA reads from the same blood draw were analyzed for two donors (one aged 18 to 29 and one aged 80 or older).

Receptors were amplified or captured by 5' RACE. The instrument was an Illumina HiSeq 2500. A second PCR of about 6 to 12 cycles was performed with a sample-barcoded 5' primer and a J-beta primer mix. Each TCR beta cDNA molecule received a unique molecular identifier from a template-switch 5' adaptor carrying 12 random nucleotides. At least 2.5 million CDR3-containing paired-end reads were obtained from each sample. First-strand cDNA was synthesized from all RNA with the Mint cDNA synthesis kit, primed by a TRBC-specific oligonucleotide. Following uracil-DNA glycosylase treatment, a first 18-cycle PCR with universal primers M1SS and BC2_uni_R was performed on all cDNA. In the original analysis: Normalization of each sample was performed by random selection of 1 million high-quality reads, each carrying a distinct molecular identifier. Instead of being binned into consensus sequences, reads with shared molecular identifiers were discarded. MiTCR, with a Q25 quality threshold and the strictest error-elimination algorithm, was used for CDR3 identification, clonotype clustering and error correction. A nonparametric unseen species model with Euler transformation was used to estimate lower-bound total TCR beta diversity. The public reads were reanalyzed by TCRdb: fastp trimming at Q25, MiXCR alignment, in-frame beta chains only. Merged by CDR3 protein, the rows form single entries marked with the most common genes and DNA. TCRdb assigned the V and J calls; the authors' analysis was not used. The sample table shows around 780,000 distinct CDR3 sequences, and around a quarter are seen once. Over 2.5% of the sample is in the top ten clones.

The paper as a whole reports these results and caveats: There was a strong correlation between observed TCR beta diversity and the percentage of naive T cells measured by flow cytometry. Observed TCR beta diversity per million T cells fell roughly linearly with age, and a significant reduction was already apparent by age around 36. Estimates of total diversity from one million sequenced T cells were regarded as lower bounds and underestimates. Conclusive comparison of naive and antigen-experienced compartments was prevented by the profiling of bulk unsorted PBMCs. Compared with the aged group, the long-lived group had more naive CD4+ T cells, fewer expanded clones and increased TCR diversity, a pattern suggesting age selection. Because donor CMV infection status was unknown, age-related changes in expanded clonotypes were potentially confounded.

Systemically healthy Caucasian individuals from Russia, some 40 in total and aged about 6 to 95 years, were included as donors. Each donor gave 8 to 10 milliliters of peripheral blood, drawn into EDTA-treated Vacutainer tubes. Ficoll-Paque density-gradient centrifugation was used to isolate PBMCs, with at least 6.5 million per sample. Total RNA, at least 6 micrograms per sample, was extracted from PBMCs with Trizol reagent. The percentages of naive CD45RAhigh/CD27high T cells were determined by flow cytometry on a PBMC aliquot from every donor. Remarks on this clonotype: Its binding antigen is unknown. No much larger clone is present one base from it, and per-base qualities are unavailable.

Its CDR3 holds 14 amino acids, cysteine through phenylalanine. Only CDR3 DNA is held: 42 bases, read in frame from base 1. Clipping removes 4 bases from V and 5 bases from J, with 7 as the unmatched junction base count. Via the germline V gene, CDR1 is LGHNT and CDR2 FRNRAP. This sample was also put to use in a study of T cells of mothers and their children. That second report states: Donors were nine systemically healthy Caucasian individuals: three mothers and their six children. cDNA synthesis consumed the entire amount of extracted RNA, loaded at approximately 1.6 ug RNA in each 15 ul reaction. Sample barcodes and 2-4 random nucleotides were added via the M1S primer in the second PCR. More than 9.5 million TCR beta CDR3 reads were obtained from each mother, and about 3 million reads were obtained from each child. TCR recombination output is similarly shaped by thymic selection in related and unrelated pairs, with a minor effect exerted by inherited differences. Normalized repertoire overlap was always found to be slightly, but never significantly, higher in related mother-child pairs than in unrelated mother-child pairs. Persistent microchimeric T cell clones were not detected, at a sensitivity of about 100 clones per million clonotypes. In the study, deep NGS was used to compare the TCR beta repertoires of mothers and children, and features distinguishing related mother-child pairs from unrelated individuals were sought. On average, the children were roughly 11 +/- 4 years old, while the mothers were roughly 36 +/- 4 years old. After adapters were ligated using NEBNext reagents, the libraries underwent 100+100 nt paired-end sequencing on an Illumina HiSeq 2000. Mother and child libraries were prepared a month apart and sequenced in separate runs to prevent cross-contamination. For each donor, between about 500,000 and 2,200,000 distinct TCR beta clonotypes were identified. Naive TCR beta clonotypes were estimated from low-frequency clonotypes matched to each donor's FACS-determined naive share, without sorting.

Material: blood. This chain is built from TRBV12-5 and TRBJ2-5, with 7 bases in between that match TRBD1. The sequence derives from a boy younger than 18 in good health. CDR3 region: CASGSPTGVETQYF. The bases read TGTGCTAGTGGTTCCCCCACAGGGGTGGAGACCCAGTACTTC. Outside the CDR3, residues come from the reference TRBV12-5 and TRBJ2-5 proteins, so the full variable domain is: DARVTQTPRHKVTEMGQEVTMRCQPILGHNTVFWYRQTMMQGLELLAYFRNRAPLDDSGMPKDRFSAEMPDATLATLKIQPSEPRDSAVYFCASGSPTGVETQYFGPGTRLLVL.